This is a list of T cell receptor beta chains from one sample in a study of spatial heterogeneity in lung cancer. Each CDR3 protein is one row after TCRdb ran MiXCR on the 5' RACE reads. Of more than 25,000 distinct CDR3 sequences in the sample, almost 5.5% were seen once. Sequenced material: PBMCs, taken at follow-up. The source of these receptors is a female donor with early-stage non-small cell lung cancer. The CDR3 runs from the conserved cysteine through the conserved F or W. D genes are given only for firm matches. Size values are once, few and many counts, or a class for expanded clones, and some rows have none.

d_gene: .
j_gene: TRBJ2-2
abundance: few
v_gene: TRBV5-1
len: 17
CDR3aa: CASPISQPGQNTGELFF
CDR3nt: TGCGCCAGCCCCATTTCCCAGCCGGGACAGAACACCGGGGAGCTGTTTTTT

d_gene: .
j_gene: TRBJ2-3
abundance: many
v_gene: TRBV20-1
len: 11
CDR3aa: CSARFTDTQYF
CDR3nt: TGCAGTGCTAGGTTCACAGATACGCAGTATTTT

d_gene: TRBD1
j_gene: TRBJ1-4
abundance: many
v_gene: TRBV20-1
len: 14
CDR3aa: CSAPPGTGSEKLFF
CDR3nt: TGCAGTGCTCCCCCCGGGACAGGGTCTGAAAAACTGTTTTTT

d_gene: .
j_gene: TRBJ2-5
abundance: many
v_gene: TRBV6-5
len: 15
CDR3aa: CASSYSIWNKETQYF
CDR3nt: TGTGCCAGCAGTTACTCGATTTGGAATAAGGAGACCCAGTACTTC

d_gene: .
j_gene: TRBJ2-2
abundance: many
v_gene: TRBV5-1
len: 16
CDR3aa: CASSEGGNVNTGELFF
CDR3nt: TGCGCCAGCAGTGAGGGGGGCAATGTTAACACCGGGGAGCTGTTTTTT

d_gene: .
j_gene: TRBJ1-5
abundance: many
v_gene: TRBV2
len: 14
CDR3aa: CASSGGKGPQPQHF
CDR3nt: TGTGCCAGCAGTGGAGGCAAGGGTCCTCAGCCCCAGCATTTT

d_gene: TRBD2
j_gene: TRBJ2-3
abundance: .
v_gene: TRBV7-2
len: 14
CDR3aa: CASRSGLGTDTQYF
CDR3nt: TGTGCCAGCAGATCCGGACTAGGCACAGATACGCAGTATTTT

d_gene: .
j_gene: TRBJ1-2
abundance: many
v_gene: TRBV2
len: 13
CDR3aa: CASSLDPNYGYTF
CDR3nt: TGTGCCAGCAGCCTGGACCCTAACTATGGCTACACCTTC

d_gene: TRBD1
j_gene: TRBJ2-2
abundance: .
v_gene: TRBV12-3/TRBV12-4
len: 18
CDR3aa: CASSFPRRQGKRTGEPFF
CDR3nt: TGTGCCAGCAGTTTCCCCCGAAGACAGGGGAAGAGGACCGGGGAGCCGTTTTTT

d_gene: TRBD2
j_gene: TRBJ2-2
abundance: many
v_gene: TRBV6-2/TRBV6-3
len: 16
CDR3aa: CASRRLAGGYTGELFF
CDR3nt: TGTGCCAGCAGACGACTAGCGGGAGGGTACACCGGGGAGCTGTTTTTT

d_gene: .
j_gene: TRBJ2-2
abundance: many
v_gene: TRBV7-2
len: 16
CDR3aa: CASSPSGAANTGELFF
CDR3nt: TGTGCCAGCAGCCCTTCGGGGGCCGCGAACACCGGGGAGCTGTTTTTT

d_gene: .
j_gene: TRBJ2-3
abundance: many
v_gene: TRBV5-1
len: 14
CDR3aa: CASSLGGETDTQYF
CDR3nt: TGCGCCAGCAGCTTGGGAGGAGAAACAGATACGCAGTATTTT

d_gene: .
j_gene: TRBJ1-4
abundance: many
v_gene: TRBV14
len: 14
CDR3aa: CASSQLTANEKLFF
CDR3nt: TGTGCCAGCAGCCAGCTTACGGCTAATGAAAAACTGTTTTTT

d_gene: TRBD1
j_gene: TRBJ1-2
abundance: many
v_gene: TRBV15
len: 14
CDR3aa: CATSRRDRAYGYTF
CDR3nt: TGTGCCACCAGCAGACGGGACAGGGCCTATGGCTACACCTTC

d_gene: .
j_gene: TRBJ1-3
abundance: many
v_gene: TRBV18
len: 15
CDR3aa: CASSLATDSGNTIYF
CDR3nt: TGTGCCAGCTCACTTGCCACCGACTCTGGAAACACCATATATTTT

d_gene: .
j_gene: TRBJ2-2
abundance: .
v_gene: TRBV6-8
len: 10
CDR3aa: CRKEPGELFF
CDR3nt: TGTCGGAAAGAACCGGGGGAGCTGTTTTTT

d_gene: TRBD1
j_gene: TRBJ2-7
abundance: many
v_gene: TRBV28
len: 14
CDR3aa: CASSGWGQSYEQYF
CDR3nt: TGTGCCAGCAGTGGGTGGGGACAGAGCTACGAGCAGTACTTC

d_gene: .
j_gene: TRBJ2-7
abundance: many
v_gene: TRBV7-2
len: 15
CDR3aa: CASSLDQGGYYEQYF
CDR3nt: TGTGCCAGCAGCTTAGATCAGGGAGGCTACTACGAGCAGTACTTC

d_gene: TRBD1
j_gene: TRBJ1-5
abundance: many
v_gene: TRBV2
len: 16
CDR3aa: CASRGHRGESNQPQHF
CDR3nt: TGTGCCAGCAGGGGCCACAGGGGGGAAAGCAATCAGCCCCAGCATTTT

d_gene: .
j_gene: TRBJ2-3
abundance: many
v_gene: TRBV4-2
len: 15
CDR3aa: CASSLELTSTDTQYF
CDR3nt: TGTGCCAGCAGCCTAGAACTGACTAGCACAGATACGCAGTATTTT

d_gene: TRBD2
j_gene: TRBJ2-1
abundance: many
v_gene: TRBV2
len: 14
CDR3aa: CASSDGLAGGEQFF
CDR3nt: TGTGCCAGCAGTGACGGGCTAGCGGGAGGTGAGCAGTTCTTC

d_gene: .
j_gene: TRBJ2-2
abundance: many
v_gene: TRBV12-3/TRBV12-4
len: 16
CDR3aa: CASSLYLSGNTGELFF
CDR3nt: TGTGCCAGCAGTTTATATTTGTCTGGGAACACCGGGGAGCTGTTTTTT

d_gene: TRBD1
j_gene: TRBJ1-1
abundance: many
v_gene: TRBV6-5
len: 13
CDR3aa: CASSRDRVAEAFF
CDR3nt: TGTGCCAGCAGTCGGGACAGGGTCGCTGAAGCTTTCTTT

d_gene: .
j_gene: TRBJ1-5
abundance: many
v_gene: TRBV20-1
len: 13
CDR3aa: CSAREGSNQPQHF
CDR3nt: TGCAGTGCTAGAGAGGGTAGCAATCAGCCCCAGCATTTT

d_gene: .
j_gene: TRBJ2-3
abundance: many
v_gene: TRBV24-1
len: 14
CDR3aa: CATSDFPEGYTQYF
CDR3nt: TGTGCCACCAGTGATTTCCCAGAGGGATATACGCAGTATTTT

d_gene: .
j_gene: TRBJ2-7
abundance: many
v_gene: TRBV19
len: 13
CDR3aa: CASSRFPDKEQYF
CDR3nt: TGTGCCAGTAGTAGATTCCCGGACAAGGAGCAGTACTTC

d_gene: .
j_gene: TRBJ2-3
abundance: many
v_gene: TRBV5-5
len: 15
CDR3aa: CASSASGFRTDTQYF
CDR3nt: TGTGCCAGCAGCGCCTCGGGTTTCCGCACAGATACGCAGTATTTT

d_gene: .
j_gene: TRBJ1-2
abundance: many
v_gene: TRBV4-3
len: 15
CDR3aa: CASSSQTQGKGGYTF
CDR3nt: TGCGCCAGCAGCTCGCAAACACAGGGTAAAGGTGGCTACACCTTC

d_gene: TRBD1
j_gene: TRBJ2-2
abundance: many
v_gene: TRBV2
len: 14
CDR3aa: CASSGAGGPGELFF
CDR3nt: TGTGCCAGCAGTGGAGCAGGGGGACCCGGGGAGCTGTTTTTT

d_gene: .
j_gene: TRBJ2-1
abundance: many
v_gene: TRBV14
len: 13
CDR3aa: CASSRALGHEQFF
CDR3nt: TGTGCCAGCAGCCGAGCACTAGGCCATGAGCAGTTCTTC

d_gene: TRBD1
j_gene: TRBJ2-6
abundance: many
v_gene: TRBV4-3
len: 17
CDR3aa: CASSQTRQGPGANVLTF
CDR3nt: TGCGCCAGCAGCCAAACACGACAGGGACCTGGGGCCAACGTCCTGACTTTC

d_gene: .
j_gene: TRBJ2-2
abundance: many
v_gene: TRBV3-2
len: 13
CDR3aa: CASSQGRPGELFF
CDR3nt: TGTGCCAGCAGCCAGGGGAGACCCGGGGAGCTGTTTTTT

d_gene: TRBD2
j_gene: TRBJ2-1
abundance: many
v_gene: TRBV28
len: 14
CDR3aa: CASSLSGGRDEQFF
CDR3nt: TGTGCCAGCAGTTTAAGTGGCGGGAGAGATGAGCAGTTCTTC

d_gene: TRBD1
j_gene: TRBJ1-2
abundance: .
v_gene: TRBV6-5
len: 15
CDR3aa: CASSSPRTGVGGYTF
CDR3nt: TGTGCCAGCAGCAGCCCCCGAACAGGGGTGGGTGGCTACACCTTC

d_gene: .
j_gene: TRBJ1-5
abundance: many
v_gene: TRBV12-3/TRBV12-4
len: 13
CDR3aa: CASRTGSNQPQHF
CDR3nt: TGTGCCTCTAGAACGGGCAGCAATCAGCCCCAGCATTTT

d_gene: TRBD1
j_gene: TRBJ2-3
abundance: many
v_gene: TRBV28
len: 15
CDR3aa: CASSRTGVGTDTQYF
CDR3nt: TGTGCCAGCAGCAGGACAGGGGTAGGGACAGATACGCAGTATTTT

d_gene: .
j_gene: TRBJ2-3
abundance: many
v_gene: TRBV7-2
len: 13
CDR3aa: CASSSVDADTQYF
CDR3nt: TGTGCCAGCAGCTCCGTAGATGCAGATACGCAGTATTTT

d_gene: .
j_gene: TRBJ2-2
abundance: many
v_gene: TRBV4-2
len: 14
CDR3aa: CASSQDRHTGELFF
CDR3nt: TGTGCCAGCAGCCAAGATAGGCACACCGGGGAGCTGTTTTTT

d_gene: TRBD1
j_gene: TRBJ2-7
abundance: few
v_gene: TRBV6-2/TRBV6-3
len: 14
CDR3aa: CATNDRGVSYEQYF
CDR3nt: TGTGCCACCAACGACAGGGGGGTCTCCTACGAGCAGTACTTC

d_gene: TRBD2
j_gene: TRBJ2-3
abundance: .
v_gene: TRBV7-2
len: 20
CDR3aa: CASSPWTSGGPFLSTDTQYF
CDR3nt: TGTGCCAGCAGCCCTTGGACTAGCGGGGGGCCGTTTCTTAGCACAGATACGCAGTATTTT

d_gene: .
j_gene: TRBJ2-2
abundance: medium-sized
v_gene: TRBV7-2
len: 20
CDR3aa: CASSLVVLRVRLSNTGELFF
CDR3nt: TGTGCCAGCAGCTTAGTCGTGTTACGGGTCAGACTATCAAACACCGGGGAGCTGTTTTTT

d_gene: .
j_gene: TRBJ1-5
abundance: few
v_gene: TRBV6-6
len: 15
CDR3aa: CASRQGDYSNQPQHF
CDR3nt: TGTGCCAGCAGACAGGGAGACTATAGCAATCAGCCCCAGCATTTT

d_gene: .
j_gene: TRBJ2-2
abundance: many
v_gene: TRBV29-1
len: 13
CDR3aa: CSVETGYTGELFF
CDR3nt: TGCAGCGTTGAAACAGGATACACCGGGGAGCTGTTTTTT

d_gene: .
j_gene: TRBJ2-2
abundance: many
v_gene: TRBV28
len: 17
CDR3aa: CASSLGRGRGKTGELFF
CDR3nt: TGTGCCAGCAGCCTAGGCAGGGGAAGGGGTAAAACCGGGGAGCTGTTTTTT

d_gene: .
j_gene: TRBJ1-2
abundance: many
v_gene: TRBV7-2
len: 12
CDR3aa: CASSPVGGSYTF
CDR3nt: TGTGCCAGCAGCCCTGTTGGGGGAAGCTACACCTTC

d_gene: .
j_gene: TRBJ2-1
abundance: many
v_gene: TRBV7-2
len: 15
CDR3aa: CASSLGQASYNEQFF
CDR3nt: TGTGCCAGCAGCTTAGGACAGGCGTCCTACAATGAGCAGTTCTTC

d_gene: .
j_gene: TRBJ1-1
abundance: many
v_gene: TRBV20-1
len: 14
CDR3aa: CSAHRRGARTEAFF
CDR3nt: TGCAGTGCTCACAGGCGGGGGGCGCGAACTGAAGCTTTCTTT

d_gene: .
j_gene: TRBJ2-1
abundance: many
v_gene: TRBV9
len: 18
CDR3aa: CASSVVPGSGVSYNEQFF
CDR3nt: TGTGCCAGCAGCGTAGTACCGGGGTCCGGAGTCTCCTACAATGAGCAGTTCTTC

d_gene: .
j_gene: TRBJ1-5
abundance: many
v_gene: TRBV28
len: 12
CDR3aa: CASRAGYQPQHF
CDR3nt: TGTGCCAGCAGGGCAGGGTATCAGCCCCAGCATTTT

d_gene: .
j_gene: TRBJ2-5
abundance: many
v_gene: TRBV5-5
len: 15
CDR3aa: CASSLGQTGLETQYF
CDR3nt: TGTGCCAGCAGCTTGGGGCAGACAGGCTTGGAGACCCAGTACTTC

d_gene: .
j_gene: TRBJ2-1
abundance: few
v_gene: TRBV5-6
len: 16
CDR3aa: CASSWGSGASYNEQFF
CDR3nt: TGTGCCAGCAGCTGGGGGAGCGGCGCCTCCTACAATGAGCAGTTCTTC

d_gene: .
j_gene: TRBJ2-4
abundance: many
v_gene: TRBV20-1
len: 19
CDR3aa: CSARDRLAGSPGAKNIQYF
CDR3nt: TGCAGTGCTAGAGATCGGCTAGCAGGCAGTCCAGGAGCCAAAAACATTCAGTACTTC

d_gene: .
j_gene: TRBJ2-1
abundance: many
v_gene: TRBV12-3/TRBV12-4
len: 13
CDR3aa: CASSLGLDNEQFF
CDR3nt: TGTGCCAGCAGTTTAGGATTGGACAATGAGCAGTTCTTC

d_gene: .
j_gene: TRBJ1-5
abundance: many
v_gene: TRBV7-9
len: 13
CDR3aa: CASSLDGVQPQHF
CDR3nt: TGTGCCAGCAGCTTAGACGGGGTTCAGCCCCAGCATTTT

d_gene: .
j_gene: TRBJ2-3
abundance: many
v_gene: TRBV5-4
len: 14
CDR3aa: CASSSTLSTDTQYF
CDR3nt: TGTGCCAGCAGCTCGACCCTTAGCACAGATACGCAGTATTTT

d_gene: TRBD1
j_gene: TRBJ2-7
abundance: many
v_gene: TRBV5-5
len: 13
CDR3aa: CASSFGTGGEQYF
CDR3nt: TGTGCCAGCAGCTTTGGGACAGGGGGTGAGCAGTACTTC

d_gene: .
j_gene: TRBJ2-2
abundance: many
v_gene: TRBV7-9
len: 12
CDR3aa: CASSLETGELFF
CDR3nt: TGTGCCAGCAGCTTAGAGACCGGGGAGCTGTTTTTT

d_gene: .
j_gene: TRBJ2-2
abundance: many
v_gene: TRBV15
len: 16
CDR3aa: CATGRGGQTNTGELFF
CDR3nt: TGTGCCACCGGAAGGGGTGGGCAAACGAACACCGGGGAGCTGTTTTTT

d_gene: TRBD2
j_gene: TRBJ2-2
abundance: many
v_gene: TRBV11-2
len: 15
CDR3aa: CASSPPAGAVGELFF
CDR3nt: TGTGCCAGCAGCCCCCCAGCGGGAGCGGTCGGGGAGCTGTTTTTT

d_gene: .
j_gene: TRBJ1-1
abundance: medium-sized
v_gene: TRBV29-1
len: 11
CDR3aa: CSVESFTEAFF
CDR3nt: TGCAGCGTTGAAAGTTTCACTGAAGCTTTCTTT